The 4 T cell receptor beta chains below all came from one sample that was sequenced in a study of tumor and adjacent non-tumor tissue in lung cancer. TCRbeta libraries were built with three rounds of nested PCR, modified from ARM-PCR. MiXCR, applied by TCRdb to the multiplex PCR reads, yields one record per CDR3 protein. The table lists about 200,000 distinct CDR3 sequences, roughly 70% of them singletons, with around 27% in the top ten. RNA was extracted from bulk tissue without any cell sorting. Sequences were obtained from lung tumor tissue. Receptors originate from a man aged 60-69 years with non-small cell lung cancer.

To note about this clonotype: A read error may explain this, as a much larger clone is one base away. The chain employs TRBV6-2 or TRBV6-3 and TRBJ1-5, with TRBD1 as a possible D gene (5 bases). The J call may be mistaken, given a closer DNA end match to TRBJ2-3. The CDR3 loop spans 14 amino acids. Germline CDR1 reads MNHEY; CDR2 reads SVGEGT. The CDR3 region has the DNA TGTGCCAGCAGTTACTCGAGCAGGGATCAGCCCCAGTATTTT. This codes for CASSYSSRDQPQYF.

Comments on this clonotype: This sequence may be a read error, since a much larger clone differs from it by one base. This chain connects TRBV29-1 to TRBJ2-5; TRBD2 agrees at 7 bases. J was trimmed by 5 bases and V by 8 bases; bases with no gene match: 5. Per the germline V gene, CDR1 is SQVTM and CDR2 is ANQGSEA. CDR3 length: 11 amino acids. CDR3 sequence (DNA): TGCAGCCTTCTCGGGGGGGAGACCCAGTACTTC. It codes for CSLLGGETQYF.

This clonotype was recorded once. This chain uses TRBV29-1 with TRBJ2-3, with D maybe TRBD2 (7 bases). This CDR3 has 13 residues. Germline-derived CDR1 and CDR2 are SQVTM and ANQGSEA. V was shortened by 6 bases and J by 5 bases, with 15 bases between the two germline ends. CDR3 protein: CSVTGGGIDTQYF. DNA of the CDR3: TGCAGCGTAACTGGCGGGGGCATAGATACGCAGTATTTT.

Worth noting for this clonotype: A junction boundary mismatches the germline segment, possibly from a read error. V usage is TRBV6-1 and J usage is TRBJ1-1; D gene uncertain. This CDR3 contains 14 residues. CDR1 and CDR2 (germline): MNHNS, SASEGT. The DNA of the CDR3 is TGTGCCAGCAGTTTTGGTTTTTCAGACACTGAAGCATTCTTT. Translating gives CASSFGFSDTEAFF.